This T cell receptor beta chain was found in a study of shared clonotypes between healthy human individuals. The germline CDR1 and CDR2 sequences are SEHNR and FQNEAQ (reference sequence). This CDR3 region has 13 residues. Using immunoSEQ multiplex PCR, the repertoire was profiled, and TCRdb retains in-frame clones only, with some absent. The table includes more than 1 million clones, 78% detected once. This clone has a single count. The germline gene is not matched at one end of the junction; a read error may be the cause. This receptor was identified in a man younger than 35 in good health. Some clones in this sample may be carry-over from other donors' samples. The V gene is TRBV7-9, the J gene TRBJ2-7; D is uncertain. Sequenced input: memory CD4+ T cells from PBMCs. Described subset: CD45RA-negative fraction. The chain's CDR3 is CASGLDTLQKQYF. Written as DNA, the CDR3 is TGTGCCAGCGGCTTAGATACACTTCAGAAGCAGTACTTC.